This T cell receptor beta chain is from a study of T-cell memory formation after mild COVID-19. General observations from the study: Second-wave clones that peaked on day 37 lacked confirmed SARS-CoV-2 specificity. CM and EM subsets held most contracting CD4+ clones; EMRA held CD8+ ones.

Using its own MiXCR run on the 5' RACE reads, TCRdb lists one record per CDR3 protein. The sample has a few hundred thousand distinct CDR3 sequences, roughly 18% seen once. In regard to this clonotype: Antigen: not known.

The CDR3 is 14 amino acids. Trimming at V came to 3 bases and at J to 3 bases, leaving 4 bases not matched to a gene. Germline CDR1 reads SGHDN; CDR2 reads FVKESK. This receptor was identified in a young man who had mild COVID-19 (a few samples of this study predate the infection). Cell type and time point are not known. This chain uses TRBV14 with TRBJ2-7; 8 bases line up with TRBD2. The sequencing sample was made of PBMCs or a T cell subset sorted from them (not recorded which). The CDR3 reads CASSHSLAGYEQYF. CDR3 nucleotide sequence: TGTGCCAGCAGCCATAGCCTAGCGGGCTACGAGCAGTACTTC.